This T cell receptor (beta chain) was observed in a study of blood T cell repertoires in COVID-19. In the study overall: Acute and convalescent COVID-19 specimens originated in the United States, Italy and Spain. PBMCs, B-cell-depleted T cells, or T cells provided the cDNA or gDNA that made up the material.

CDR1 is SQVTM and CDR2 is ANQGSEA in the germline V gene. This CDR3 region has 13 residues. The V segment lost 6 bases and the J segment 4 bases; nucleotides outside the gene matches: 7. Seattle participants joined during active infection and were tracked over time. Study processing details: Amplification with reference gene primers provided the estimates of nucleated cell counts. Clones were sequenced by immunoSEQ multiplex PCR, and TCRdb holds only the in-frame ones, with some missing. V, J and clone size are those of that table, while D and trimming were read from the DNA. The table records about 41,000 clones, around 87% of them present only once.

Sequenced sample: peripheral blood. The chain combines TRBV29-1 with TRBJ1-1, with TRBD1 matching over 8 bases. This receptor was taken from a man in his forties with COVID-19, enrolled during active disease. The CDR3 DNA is TGCAGCGTCGCAGGGGGCTGGGGCACTGAAGCTTTCTTT. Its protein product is CSVAGGWGTEAFF.